This T cell receptor (beta chain) was obtained from a study of cytomegalovirus exposure and HLA in healthy donors. Study-level information: In an earlier analysis, approximately 120 million unique TCR beta sequences were found from about 180 million T cells.

Researchers ran the PCR with 60 Vbeta and 13 Jbeta primers. TCRdb's table, derived via immunoSEQ multiplex PCR, lists solely in-frame clones and lacks some. The record lists more than 70,000 clones, of which the ten most abundant hold around 1.6%. CDR1 and CDR2 (germline): MNHEY, SMNVEV (reference sequence). The CDR3 consists of 15 residues. Trimming cost V 4 bases and J 3 bases; bases outside gene matches: 4. Study results and limitations: Researchers reported in a later analysis that common viral pathogens appeared linked to several top clusters. Reportedly, a later analysis found an Asian-associated ancestry cluster had fewer N-insertions than the roughly 670-donor mean.

For this clone: Its antigen is not identified.

This TCR was recovered from a woman aged 55-70 years in good health and CMV-seronegative. Sequencing was carried out using PBMCs. This sequence joins TRBV27 and TRBJ2-3; 10 bases line up with TRBD1. The CDR3 sequence is CASSSPGQGTDTQYF. CDR3 in DNA: TGTGCCAGCAGTTCGCCGGGACAGGGGACAGATACGCAGTATTTT.